Listed below are T cell receptor beta chains from one sample, sequenced in a study of T cell responses to AZD1222 COVID-19 vaccine. TCRdb keeps only in-frame clones here, not all; method: immunoSEQ multiplex PCR. The repertoire consists of over 85,000 clones, with 85% to 95% occurring once and the leading ten covering about 7.8%. The sample was peripheral blood, taken on day 0 of AZD1222 vaccination. Every receptor here comes from an adult in good health. Each CDR3 is given with its conserved first and last residue. A D gene is named only where the DNA matches it firmly. Size values are once, few and many counts, or a class for expanded clones, and some rows have none.

D	V	size	J	DNA	CDR3
TRBD1	TRBV7-2	NA	TRBJ2-7	TGTGCCAGCAGCTCGGACAGGGGCTACGAGCAGTACTTC	CASSSDRGYEQYF
NA	TRBV28	NA	TRBJ1-2	TGTGCCAGCAGCCTCGGGACTCGGAACTATGGCTACACCTTC	CASSLGTRNYGYTF
NA	TRBV7-9	few	TRBJ2-7	TGTGCCAGCAGTCCCGGACTCTCCGAGCAGTACTTC	CASSPGLSEQYF
NA	TRBV14	NA	TRBJ1-1	TGTGCCAGCAGCCTTACAGTTGGGACTGAAGCTTTCTTT	CASSLTVGTEAFF
NA	TRBV14	once	TRBJ1-1	TGTGCCAGCAGGCGGGCAGGGGACACTGAAGCTTTCTTT	CASRRAGDTEAFF
NA	TRBV19	NA	TRBJ1-3	TGTGCCAGTAGTATCGCTGGAAACACCATATATTTT	CASSIAGNTIYF
NA	TRBV28	NA	TRBJ2-7	TGTGCCAGCAGTTTTGGCAGGACCTACGAGCAGTACTTC	CASSFGRTYEQYF
NA	TRBV11-1	NA	TRBJ1-5	TGTGCCAGCAGTTTCGACAGGAATAGTCAGCCCCAGCATTTT	CASSFDRNSQPQHF
TRBD1	TRBV9	NA	TRBJ1-6	TGTGCCAGCAGCGAGGGACAGACCTCCAGCTCACCCCTCCACTTT	CASSEGQTSSSPLHF
NA	TRBV28	NA	TRBJ1-5	TGTGCCAGCAGCTGGTTGGCTGGCAATCAGCCCCAGCATTTT	CASSWLAGNQPQHF
NA	TRBV19	NA	TRBJ2-7	TGTGCCAGTACCGACTCCTACGAGCAGTACTTC	CASTDSYEQYF